This is a list of T cell receptor beta chains from one sample in a study of T cell responses to AZD1222 COVID-19 vaccine. Using immunoSEQ multiplex PCR, the repertoire was profiled, and TCRdb retains in-frame clones only, with some absent. The table includes 55,000 to 85,000 clones, roughly 84% detected once. Specimen: peripheral blood, collected on day 0 of AZD1222 vaccination. Receptors were obtained from an adult in good health. Each CDR3 is given with its conserved first and last residue. The order of the fields is D gene, J gene, V gene, clone size, CDR3 protein, CDR3 DNA. D genes are given only for firm matches. The size of a clone is reported for some rows only, either as once, few or many, or as a class for expanded clones.

d_gene: .
j_gene: TRBJ2-7
v_gene: TRBV6-5
abundance: .
CDR3aa: CASNPPGAYEQYF
CDR3nt: TGTGCCAGCAATCCTCCGGGGGCCTACGAGCAGTACTTC

d_gene: .
j_gene: TRBJ1-1
v_gene: TRBV7-3
abundance: .
CDR3aa: CASSLGSTEAFF
CDR3nt: TGTGCCAGCAGCTTAGGGTCCACTGAAGCTTTCTTT

d_gene: .
j_gene: TRBJ1-3
v_gene: TRBV6-5
abundance: .
CDR3aa: CASSSETVSGNTIYF
CDR3nt: TGTGCCAGCAGTTCCGAGACAGTCTCTGGAAACACCATATATTTT

d_gene: .
j_gene: TRBJ2-3
v_gene: TRBV6-5
abundance: .
CDR3aa: CASISTASGRYTQYF
CDR3nt: TGTGCCAGCATTTCGACTGCGTCGGGGCGTTATACGCAGTATTTT

d_gene: TRBD1
j_gene: TRBJ2-7
v_gene: TRBV5-4
abundance: .
CDR3aa: CASSFGQGRYEQYF
CDR3nt: TGTGCCAGCAGCTTTGGACAGGGGAGGTACGAGCAGTACTTC

d_gene: .
j_gene: TRBJ1-1
v_gene: TRBV7-9
abundance: .
CDR3aa: CASSLIGIGAEAFF
CDR3nt: TGTGCCAGCAGCTTAATCGGTATTGGCGCTGAAGCTTTCTTT

d_gene: .
j_gene: TRBJ2-1
v_gene: TRBV7-9
abundance: .
CDR3aa: CASSHVGEINNEQFF
CDR3nt: TGTGCCAGCAGCCACGTAGGGGAGATCAACAATGAGCAGTTCTTC

d_gene: TRBD1
j_gene: TRBJ1-1
v_gene: TRBV5-4
abundance: .
CDR3aa: CASSPTGGIWETEAFF
CDR3nt: TGTGCCAGCAGCCCGACAGGGGGCATTTGGGAAACTGAAGCTTTCTTT

d_gene: .
j_gene: TRBJ2-7
v_gene: TRBV18
abundance: .
CDR3aa: CASSPLKSGRPYEQYF
CDR3nt: TGTGCCAGCTCACCACTGAAATCGGGGAGGCCCTACGAGCAGTACTTC

d_gene: .
j_gene: TRBJ2-6
v_gene: TRBV3-1/TRBV3-2
abundance: .
CDR3aa: CASSRGSGANVLTF
CDR3nt: TGTGCCAGCAGCCGAGGTTCTGGGGCCAACGTCCTGACTTTC

d_gene: TRBD1
j_gene: TRBJ1-4
v_gene: TRBV6-5
abundance: .
CDR3aa: CASSYQGAIGYEKLFF
CDR3nt: TGTGCCAGCAGTTACCAGGGGGCGATAGGTTATGAAAAACTGTTTTTT

d_gene: .
j_gene: TRBJ1-1
v_gene: TRBV5-4
abundance: .
CDR3aa: CASSLGLPFSQAFF
CDR3nt: TGTGCCAGCAGCTTGGGTCTCCCGTTTTCTCAAGCTTTCTTT

d_gene: .
j_gene: TRBJ1-5
v_gene: TRBV28
abundance: .
CDR3aa: CASSLAKQPQHF
CDR3nt: TGTGCCAGCAGTTTGGCAAAGCAGCCCCAGCATTTT

d_gene: .
j_gene: TRBJ1-1
v_gene: TRBV5-4
abundance: once
CDR3aa: CASSLALSGATEAFF
CDR3nt: TGTGCCAGCAGCTTGGCCCTTTCAGGGGCGACTGAAGCTTTCTTT

d_gene: .
j_gene: TRBJ1-2
v_gene: TRBV10-3
abundance: .
CDR3aa: CAIRGGVANYGYTF
CDR3nt: TGTGCCATCAGAGGGGGAGTAGCTAACTATGGCTACACCTTC

d_gene: TRBD1
j_gene: TRBJ1-3
v_gene: TRBV6-5
abundance: .
CDR3aa: CASSYTGAGNTIYF
CDR3nt: TGTGCCAGCAGTTACACAGGGGCTGGAAACACCATATATTTT